Following are 25 T cell receptor beta chains from one sample sequenced in a study of CD8+CD57+ T cells in acquired aplastic anemia. Using genomic DNA as the template, TCR beta VDJ and CDR3 profiling was carried out. MiXCR, run by TCRdb on the reads, gives a single entry per CDR3 protein. The table records about 160,000 distinct CDR3 sequences, roughly 47% of them present only once. The sample comprised sorted CD4+, CD8+, or CD8+CD57+ T cells (not recorded which) from PBMCs. The receptor set was obtained from a human donor in good health.

Comments on this clonotype: This clone may be a read error of a much larger clone one base away. V usage is TRBV5-4 and J usage is TRBJ2-2; D gene unclear. Germline-derived CDR1 and CDR2 are SGHNT and YYREEE (reference sequence). There are 14 residues in the CDR3. The CDR3 loop is CVSSSATYTGELFF. CDR3 nucleotides: TGTGTCAGCAGCTCAGCTACCTACACCGGGGAGCTGTTTTTT.

A note on this clonotype: With a much larger clone just one base away, this may be a read error. The rearrangement uses TRBV5-1 and TRBJ1-1; TRBD1 aligns across 7 bases. Germline CDR1 and CDR2: SGHRS and YFSETQ. The CDR3 spans 14 residues. The J segment lost 3 bases and the V segment lost 5 bases, leaving 7 bases of the junction unmatched. The CDR3 nucleotides read TGCGCCAGCAGAGACAGGGCATGTGACACTGAAGCTTTCTTT. Translating gives CASRDRACDTEAFF.

V usage is TRBV5-1 and J usage is TRBJ1-2, with 8 bases matching TRBD1. This CDR3 comprises 14 residues. V lost 1 base and J lost 8; bases outside the gene matches: 7. Germline V lookup: CDR1 SGHRS, CDR2 YFSETQ. The CDR3 spells CASSLSQGAGGYTF. Written as DNA, the CDR3 is TGCGCCAGCAGCTTGTCGCAGGGGGCAGGGGGCTACACCTTC.

There are many counts of this clonotype. The chain carries TRBV20-1 and TRBJ2-7; no clear D. Germline CDR1 reads DFQATT; CDR2 reads SNEGSKA (reference sequence). The CDR3 extends over 13 amino acids. Trimming took 3 bases from V and 3 from J, leaving 12 bases between them. The DNA for the CDR3 is TGCAGTGCTAGCAGATTGGGCAACTACGAGCAGTACTTC. Protein product: CSASRLGNYEQYF.

This clonotype has at least ten counts. This chain links TRBV15 with TRBJ1-3; D remains unclear. The CDR3 loop spans 14 amino acids. Germline lookup yields CDR1 LNHNV and CDR2 YYDKDF (reference sequence). With 4 bases removed from V and 4 bases from J, the gap between germline ends came to 11 bases. CDR3 protein: CATSTLGSGNTIYF. Written as DNA, the CDR3 is TGTGCCACCAGCACACTAGGGTCAGGAAACACCATATATTTT.

J is TRBJ1-2 and V is TRBV2; 8 bases are a match to TRBD1. The length of the CDR3 is 16 residues. Germline-derived CDR1 and CDR2 are SNHLY and FYNNEI. J was trimmed by 4 bases and V by 1 base; bases with no gene match: 8. CDR3 DNA: TGTGCCAGCAGTGAAGATAGGACAGGGTTACTCTATGGCTACACCTTC. Amino acids: CASSEDRTGLLYGYTF.

The V gene is TRBV29-1, the J gene TRBJ2-7; the match to TRBD2 covers 9 bases. Germline CDR1 reads SQVTM; CDR2 reads ANQGSEA. The CDR3 runs 12 residues. The trim removed 6 bases at V and 2 bases at J, leaving 2 bases unmatched. CDR3 coding DNA: TGCAGCGTCGCTAGCGGGGCCTACGAGCAGTACTTC. Protein product: CSVASGAYEQYF.

In the case of this clonotype: This may be a read error: a much more frequent sequence differs by one nucleotide. The chain carries TRBV20-1 and TRBJ2-3; 14 positions agree with TRBD2. The CDR3 has 16 amino acids. The germline gives CDR1 DFQATT, CDR2 SNEGSKA (reference sequence). In nucleotides, the CDR3 is TGCAGTGCTAGAGCCCCGGGACTAGCGGGGGTCTATACGCAGTGTTTT. Translating gives CSARAPGLAGVYTQCF.

This clonotype has ten or more counts. The chain has TRBV7-8 and TRBJ1-4; D possibly corresponds to TRBD1 (6 bases). V shed 1 base and J shed 7 bases, with 13 bases lying between them. The CDR3 runs to 15 residues. CDR1 and CDR2 (germline): SGHVS, FQNEAQ. CDR3 residues: CASSLGRGAGEKLFF. Written as DNA, the CDR3 is TGTGCCAGCAGCTTAGGTCGGGGGGCCGGTGAAAAACTGTTTTTT.

Ten or more counts support this clonotype. This chain connects TRBV19 to TRBJ2-7; a possible D gene is TRBD2 (5 bases). This CDR3 spans 13 amino acids. Germline assignment: CDR1 LNHDA and CDR2 SQIVND (reference sequence). V was pared by 10 bases and J by 6 bases, with 19 bases between. The CDR3 loop is CATSETTGLEQYF. CDR3 in DNA: TGTGCCACATCGGAGACTACGGGCCTCGAGCAGTACTTC.

The sample holds one count of this clonotype. V gene TRBV20-1 combines with J gene TRBJ2-5; 10 bases align to TRBD2. The V gene end was trimmed by 3 bases and the J gene end by 4 bases; junction bases not matched to a gene: 5. Germline V gene data show CDR1 as DFQATT and CDR2 as SNEGSKA (reference sequence). This CDR3 contains 14 residues. In DNA, the CDR3 is TGCAGTGCTAGGAGCGGGGGGGCCGGAGAGACCCAGTACTTC. Translating it yields CSARSGGAGETQYF.

The chain recombines TRBV19 with TRBJ1-2, with D uncertain. Germline lookup yields CDR1 LNHDA and CDR2 SQIVND (reference sequence). Deletions cut 6 bases from V and 4 bases from J, with 12 bases between. The CDR3 is 13 amino acids. DNA for the CDR3: TGTGCCAGTAGCATTCTGGGAACCTATGGCTACACCTTC. Protein: CASSILGTYGYTF.

This clonotype was picked up a small number of times. The chain couples TRBV19 to TRBJ1-5; no firm D call. This CDR3 is 14 amino acids long. V shed 8 bases and J shed 1 base, with 12 bases lying between them. Germline V gene sequence: CDR1 LNHDA, CDR2 SQIVND (reference sequence). This CDR3 reads CASRREFSNQPQHF. The CDR3, as DNA: TGTGCCAGTCGGAGGGAGTTCAGCAATCAGCCCCAGCATTTT.

This clonotype was seen ten or more times. The chain carries TRBV5-1 and TRBJ2-5, with D maybe TRBD2 (6 bases). CDR3 length: 15 residues. Trimming took 4 bases from V and 5 from J, leaving 18 bases between them. Per germline, CDR1 SGHRS and CDR2 YFSETQ. For the CDR3, the DNA is TGCGCCAGCAGCGCCATGACTAGTTTAGCCGAGACCCAGTACTTC. Protein product: CASSAMTSLAETQYF.

The sample holds many counts of this clonotype. The genes are TRBV3-1 and TRBJ2-5; tentatively, D is TRBD1 (5 bases). Germline V gene lookup returns CDR1 LGHDT and CDR2 YNNKEL (reference sequence). Trimming pared 6 bases from V and 1 base from J, leaving 18 bases between. The CDR3 length is 16 residues. This CDR3 reads CASSNPMVQGQETQYF. The CDR3 bases are TGTGCCAGCAGTAATCCGATGGTCCAGGGCCAAGAGACCCAGTACTTC.

The chain couples TRBV10-2 to TRBJ1-3; a weak D match, TRBD1 (5 bases). Germline V gives CDR1 WSHSY, CDR2 SAAADI. The CDR3 is 15 residues long. V lost 6 bases and J lost 0, with 12 bases in between. The CDR3 bases are TGCGCCAGCAGCCGTCTAGGGGTCTCTGGAAACACCATATATTTT. Protein sequence: CASSRLGVSGNTIYF.

In this sample, this clonotype turned up many times. This chain connects TRBV9 to TRBJ1-2; D unresolved. The germline V and J ends were trimmed by 5 bases and 4 bases, with 6 bases remaining between them. Germline CDR1 is SGDLS and CDR2 is YYNGEE. The length of the CDR3 is 11 residues. CDR3 protein: CASSAGYGYTF. The DNA of the CDR3 is TGTGCCAGCAGTGCCGGCTATGGCTACACCTTC.

In its sample, this clonotype was seen many times. The rearrangement joins TRBV24-1 to TRBJ2-1; TRBD1 might be the D (6 bases). The germline gives CDR1 KGHDR, CDR2 SFDVKD. V was clipped by 3 bases and J by 9 bases, with 17 bases between them. The CDR3 has 15 residues. CDR3 DNA sequence: TGTGCCACCAGTGATGTGGCAGGGGTAAAATCTGAGCAGTTCTTC. Translation gives CATSDVAGVKSEQFF.

Worth noting for this clonotype: This may come from a read error, since a much larger clone is one base off. The V call is TRBV5-1, the J call TRBJ2-7, with no clear D. CDR1 SGHRS and CDR2 YFSETQ come from the germline V gene. With 0 bases removed from V and 6 bases from J, the gap between germline ends came to 16 bases. CDR3 size: 15 residues. The chain's CDR3 is CASSLGEGVSFEQYF. The DNA of the CDR3 is TGCGCCAGCAGCTTGGGGGAAGGTGTAAGTTTCGAGCAGTACTTC. Drawing the rest from reference TRBV5-1 and TRBJ2-7, the complete variable domain is KAGVTQTPRYLIKTRGQQVTLSCSPISGHRSVSWYQQTPGQGLQFLFEYFSETQRNKGNFPGRFSGRQFSNSRSEMNVSTLELGDSALYLCASSLGEGVSFEQYFGPGTRLTVT.

A remark on this clonotype: Since a much larger clone is just one base distant, this may be a read error. DNA of the CDR3: TGTGCCAGCAGCTTGTTGAGTAGCGGGAGCTACGAGCAGTACTTC. Its protein product is CASSLLSSGSYEQYF. This chain joins TRBV5-6 and TRBJ2-7; 9 bases fit TRBD2. The V and J ends lost 1 base and 3 bases, in that order; junction bases with no gene match: 5. CDR1 SGHDT and CDR2 YYEEEE come from the germline V gene. This CDR3 has 15 amino acids.

As DNA, the CDR3 is TGCAGTGCCAGATGGGGGGCTGAAGCTTTCTTT. Encoded protein: CSARWGAEAFF. The chain joins TRBV20-1 to TRBJ1-1, with D maybe TRBD1 (5 bases). The germline V and J ends were trimmed by 6 bases and 6 bases, with 11 bases remaining between them. There are 11 residues in the CDR3. The germline V gene encodes CDR1 DFQATT and CDR2 SNEGSKA (reference sequence).

V is TRBV5-1 and J is TRBJ2-7; 7 bases fit TRBD1. The germline gives CDR1 SGHRS, CDR2 YFSETQ. The CDR3 consists of 15 residues. The V gene end was trimmed by 1 base and the J gene end by 4 bases; junction bases not matched to a gene: 8. This CDR3 reads CASSLTGTVIYEQYF. The CDR3 bases are TGCGCCAGCAGCTTGACTGGGACAGTAATTTACGAGCAGTACTTC. The full variable domain, rest sourced from reference TRBV5-1 and TRBJ2-7, is KAGVTQTPRYLIKTRGQQVTLSCSPISGHRSVSWYQQTPGQGLQFLFEYFSETQRNKGNFPGRFSGRQFSNSRSEMNVSTLELGDSALYLCASSLTGTVIYEQYFGPGTRLTVT.

This sequence joins TRBV10-3 and TRBJ2-3; D gene unclear. V shed 0 bases and J shed 0 bases, with 7 bases lying between them. The CDR3 sequence is 15 residues long. Per the germline V gene, CDR1 is ENHRY and CDR2 is SYGVKD. Here the CDR3 DNA reads TGTGCCATCAGTGAGTCGAGTGGAAGCACAGATACGCAGTATTTT. This translates into CAISESSGSTDTQYF.

Remarks on this clonotype: A read error is possible here, since a much larger clone lies one base away. The chain carries TRBV5-1 and TRBJ2-5, with TRBD2 matching 13 bases. Germline V gene lookup returns CDR1 SGHRS and CDR2 YFSETQ. The CDR3 is made up of 16 amino acids. J gave up 2 bases and V 1 base, and 2 bases lay outside the gene matches. The chain's CDR3 is CASSLRLAGGQETQYF. CDR3 bases: TGCGCCAGCAGCTTGAGACTAGCGGGGGGTCAAGAGACCCAGTACTTC. Variable domain in full (rest from reference TRBV5-1 and TRBJ2-5): KAGVTQTPRYLIKTRGQQVTLSCSPISGHRSVSWYQQTPGQGLQFLFEYFSETQRNKGNFPGRFSGRQFSNSRSEMNVSTLELGDSALYLCASSLRLAGGQETQYFGPGTRLLVL.

On this clonotype itself: A much larger clone lies a single base off, so this may be a read error. V gene TRBV19 combines with J gene TRBJ1-4, with 12 bases fitting TRBD1. V was pared by 5 bases and J by 10 bases, with 17 bases of the junction left unmatched. Germline loops: CDR1 LNHDA, CDR2 SQIVND (reference sequence). This CDR3 has 18 amino acids. CDR3 sequence: CASSPGTGGAMVTGKLFF. In nucleotides, the CDR3 is TGTGCCAGTAGTCCGGGGACAGGGGGCGCGATGGTTACTGGAAAACTGTTTTTT.